The T cell receptor (beta chain) under discussion was sequenced for a study of radiation and T cells in renal cell carcinoma. Regarding the study as a whole: From baseline, blood top tumor clonotypes peaked at 2 weeks post-radiation.

The V and J ends lost 0 bases and 2 bases respectively, with 10 bases between them. Germline CDR1 WSHSY, CDR2 SAAADI. The CDR3 spans 15 residues. Data came from immunoSEQ multiplex PCR; TCRdb stores just in-frame clones and leaves some out. Here the sample spans 150,000 to 200,000 clones, roughly nine tenths being singletons. Concerning this clone itself: Its target is unknown.

Documented time point: blood 4 weeks post-SBRT, at nephrectomy. This sample's treatment: 15 Gy SBRT to primary tumor, nephrectomy 4 weeks later. Nephrectomy followed 15 Gy stereotactic body radiation by 4 weeks. Serial blood draws occurred at baseline and 2 and 4 weeks post-SBRT. This renal cell carcinoma was of the clear cell type. The sample consisted of blood, taken from a patient whose treatment included radiotherapy and nephrectomy. The TCR was taken from a woman between 45 and 60 years old with renal cell carcinoma. The genes are TRBV10-2 and TRBJ1-1; D is uncertain. Here the CDR3 DNA reads TGCGCCAGCAGTGAGTCGACGTTAGCCAACACTGAAGCTTTCTTT. It encodes CASSESTLANTEAFF.